This is a list of T cell receptor beta chains from one sample in a study of graft-versus-host responses after intestinal transplantation. Profiling relied on immunoSEQ multiplex PCR, and the TCRdb table lists in-frame clones only, not all of them. The sample has tens of thousands of clones, approximately 89% seen once. The sequenced sample was PBMCs, obtained approximately 120 days after intestinal transplantation. These receptor sequences come from a human patient who received an intestinal transplant, so some T cells may come from the graft donor. Both conserved end residues are part of each CDR3. The D gene is left open where the match is weak. Not every row has a clone size; where given, it reads once, few, many or a size class.

abundance	d_gene	v_gene	j_gene	CDR3aa	CDR3nt
-	-	TRBV4-1	TRBJ1-2	CASSQDWGGYYGYTF	TGCGCCAGCAGCCAAGATTGGGGGGGCTACTATGGCTACACCTTC
-	-	TRBV5-1	TRBJ2-7	CASSWGSQGYEQYF	TGCGCCAGCAGCTGGGGATCACAGGGTTACGAGCAGTACTTC
-	TRBD2	TRBV6-6	TRBJ2-7	CASTVAGNYEQYF	TGTGCCAGCACCGTAGCGGGTAACTACGAGCAGTACTTC
-	-	TRBV21-1	TRBJ1-3	CASTPVGRTPGNTIYF	TGTGCCAGCACCCCCGTTGGGAGGACCCCTGGAAACACCATATATTTT
-	TRBD2	TRBV10-3	TRBJ2-3	CAIRGLAGPTSTDTQYF	TGTGCCATCAGGGGACTAGCGGGGCCTACTAGCACAGATACGCAGTATTTT
-	TRBD2	TRBV7-8	TRBJ2-2	CASSMTSGRLVTGELFF	TGTGCCAGCAGCATGACTAGCGGGAGATTGGTCACCGGGGAGCTGTTTTTT
once	TRBD2	TRBV19	TRBJ2-3	CASSGLAGVTDTQYF	TGTGCCAGTAGCGGACTAGCGGGAGTCACAGATACGCAGTATTTT
-	-	TRBV28	TRBJ2-7	CASSPTYYEQYF	TGTGCCAGCAGTCCCACATACTACGAGCAGTACTTC
-	-	TRBV10-3	TRBJ2-5	CAISEGQETQYF	TGTGCCATCAGTGAGGGGCAAGAGACCCAGTACTTC
-	-	TRBV2	TRBJ2-4	CASSEQPTGPLAKNIQYF	TGTGCCAGCAGTGAACAACCAACAGGGCCCCTAGCCAAAAACATTCAGTACTTC
-	-	TRBV7-2	TRBJ1-1	CASKVREASTEAFF	TGTGCCAGCAAGGTCAGGGAGGCGAGCACTGAAGCTTTCTTT
-	-	TRBV4-2	TRBJ2-3	CASSQGVPGTDTQYF	TGTGCCAGCAGCCAAGGGGTTCCAGGGACAGATACGCAGTATTTT
-	TRBD1	TRBV19	TRBJ1-2	CASGGRGPYGYTF	TGTGCCAGCGGCGGCAGGGGGCCCTATGGCTACACCTTC
-	-	TRBV9	TRBJ1-1	CASSVVLGSVGIATEAFF	TGTGCCAGCAGCGTAGTGTTAGGGTCAGTAGGGATCGCAACTGAAGCTTTCTTT
-	-	TRBV5-1	TRBJ2-5	CASSFAGELGTQYF	TGCGCCAGCAGTTTCGCTGGAGAGTTAGGGACCCAGTACTTC
-	-	TRBV4-3	TRBJ1-1	CASSQVRNTEAFF	TGCGCCAGCAGCCAAGTCCGGAACACTGAAGCTTTCTTT
-	TRBD1	TRBV5-6	TRBJ1-1	CASSYGLRTGPGTEAFF	TGTGCCAGCAGCTACGGCCTCAGGACAGGGCCGGGCACTGAAGCTTTCTTT
-	TRBD2	TRBV10-2	TRBJ2-7	CASRSGTSGSSYEQYF	TGCGCCAGCAGATCAGGGACTAGCGGGAGCTCCTACGAGCAGTACTTC
-	TRBD2	TRBV2	TRBJ2-3	CASSDNPSGTDTQYF	TGTGCCAGCAGTGACAATCCTAGCGGGACAGATACGCAGTATTTT
-	TRBD1	TRBV5-1	TRBJ2-2	CASSPGQGASGELFF	TGCGCCAGCAGCCCCGGACAGGGTGCCTCCGGGGAGCTGTTTTTT
-	TRBD1	TRBV4-1	TRBJ2-3	CASRTGRNTDTQYF	TGCGCCAGCAGGACAGGGCGAAACACAGATACGCAGTATTTT
-	-	TRBV2	TRBJ2-2	CASSGSGELFF	TGTGCCAGCAGTGGTTCCGGGGAGCTGTTTTTT
-	TRBD2	TRBV13	TRBJ2-3	CASSLSASGSTDTQYF	TGTGCCAGCAGCTTAAGTGCTAGCGGGAGCACAGATACGCAGTATTTT
-	TRBD1	TRBV18	TRBJ2-1	CASPPGQGTYNEQFF	TGTGCCAGCCCCCCGGGACAGGGGACCTACAATGAGCAGTTCTTC
-	TRBD2	TRBV4-1	TRBJ2-7	CASRGLTDSYEQYF	TGCGCCAGCAGGGGACTAACTGACTCCTACGAGCAGTACTTC